The sequence of this T cell receptor beta chain was determined in a study of blood T cell repertoires in COVID-19. The wider study: Italy, Spain and the United States were the sources of the convalescent and acute COVID-19 samples. Sources were T cells, B-cell-depleted T cells, or PBMCs; the material itself was cDNA or gDNA.

CDR1 and CDR2 from the germline V gene are SGHNT and YYREEE (reference sequence). The CDR3 runs 14 residues. The J segment lost 4 bases and the V segment lost 2 bases, leaving 2 bases of the junction unmatched. Original processing methods: The assay estimated nucleated cells by amplifying reference gene primers. Generated by immunoSEQ multiplex PCR, the TCRdb table keeps only in-frame clones and is missing some. V, J and clone size were drawn from that table, and D and trimming were deduced from the DNA. This table has roughly 100,000 clones, roughly 87% appearing once. Sequences were obtained from peripheral blood. This TCR derives from a man aged 45-65 years with active COVID-19. The chain uses TRBV5-4 and TRBJ2-7; 11 bases are shared with TRBD2. CDR3 region: CASSLWTSGYEQYF. In DNA form, the CDR3 reads TGTGCCAGCAGCTTATGGACTAGCGGGTACGAGCAGTACTTC.